Given below is one T cell receptor (beta chain) in context. This entry is derived from a study of T cell changes during pregnancy in multiple sclerosis. Using immunoSEQ multiplex PCR, the repertoire was profiled, and TCRdb retains in-frame clones only, with some absent. This table holds tens of thousands of clones, roughly 91% found once. Per germline, CDR1 SGHRS and CDR2 YFSETQ. Trimming pared 4 bases from V and 1 base from J, leaving 8 bases between. This CDR3 spans 14 amino acids. Sample: peripheral blood, taken in the third trimester of pregnancy. This sequence originates from a female donor in good health, enrolled as a control in a pregnancy study. The chain recombines TRBV5-1 with TRBJ1-4; tentatively, D is TRBD1 (6 bases). This CDR3 reads CASSPTGTNEKLFF. CDR3 DNA: TGCGCCAGCAGCCCGACAGGAACTAATGAAAAACTGTTTTTT.